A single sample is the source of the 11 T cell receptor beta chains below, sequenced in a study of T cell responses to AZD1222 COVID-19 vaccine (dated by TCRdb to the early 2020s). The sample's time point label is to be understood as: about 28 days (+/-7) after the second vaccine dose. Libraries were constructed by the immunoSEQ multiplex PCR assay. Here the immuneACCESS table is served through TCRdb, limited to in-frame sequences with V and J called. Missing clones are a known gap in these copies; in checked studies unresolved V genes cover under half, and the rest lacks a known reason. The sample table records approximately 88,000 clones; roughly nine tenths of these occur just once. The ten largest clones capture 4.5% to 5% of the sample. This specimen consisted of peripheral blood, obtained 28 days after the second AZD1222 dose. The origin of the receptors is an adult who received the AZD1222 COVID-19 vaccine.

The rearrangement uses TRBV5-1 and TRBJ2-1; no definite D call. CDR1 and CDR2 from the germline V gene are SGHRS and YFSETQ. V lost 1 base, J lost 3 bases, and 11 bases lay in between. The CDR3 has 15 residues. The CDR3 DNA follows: TGCGCCAGCAGCTTGAGGCCAGACGGCTACAATGAGCAGTTCTTC. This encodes CASSLRPDGYNEQFF.

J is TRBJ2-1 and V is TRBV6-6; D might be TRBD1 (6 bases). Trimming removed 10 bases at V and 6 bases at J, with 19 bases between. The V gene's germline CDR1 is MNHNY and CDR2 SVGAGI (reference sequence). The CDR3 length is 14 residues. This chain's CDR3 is CAIRGTQGINEQFF. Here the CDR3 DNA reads TGTGCCATTAGGGGTACGCAGGGGATCAATGAGCAGTTCTTC.

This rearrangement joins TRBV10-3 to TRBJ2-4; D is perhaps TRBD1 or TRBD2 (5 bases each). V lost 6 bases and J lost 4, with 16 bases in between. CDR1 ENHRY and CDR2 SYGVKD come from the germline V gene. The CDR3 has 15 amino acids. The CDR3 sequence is CAISPGTATKNIQYF. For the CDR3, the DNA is TGTGCCATCAGCCCCGGGACCGCAACTAAAAACATTCAGTACTTC.

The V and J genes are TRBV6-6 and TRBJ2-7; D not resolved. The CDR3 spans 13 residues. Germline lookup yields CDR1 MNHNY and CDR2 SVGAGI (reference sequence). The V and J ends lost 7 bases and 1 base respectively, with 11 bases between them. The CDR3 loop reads CASTLQSSYEQYF. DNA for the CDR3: TGTGCCAGCACCCTACAGAGTTCCTACGAGCAGTACTTC.

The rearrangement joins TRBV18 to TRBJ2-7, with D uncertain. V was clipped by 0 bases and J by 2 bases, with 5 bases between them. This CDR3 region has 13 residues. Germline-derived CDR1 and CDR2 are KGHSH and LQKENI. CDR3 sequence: CASSPPSTYEQYF. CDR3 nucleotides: TGTGCCAGCTCACCACCCAGCACCTACGAGCAGTACTTC.

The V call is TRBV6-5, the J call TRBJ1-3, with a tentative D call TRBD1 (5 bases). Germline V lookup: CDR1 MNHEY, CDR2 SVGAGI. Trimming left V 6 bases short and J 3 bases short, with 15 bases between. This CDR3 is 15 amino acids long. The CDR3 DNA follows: TGTGCCAGCAGCCCCCTCGCAGGGTATGGAAACACCATATATTTT. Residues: CASSPLAGYGNTIYF.

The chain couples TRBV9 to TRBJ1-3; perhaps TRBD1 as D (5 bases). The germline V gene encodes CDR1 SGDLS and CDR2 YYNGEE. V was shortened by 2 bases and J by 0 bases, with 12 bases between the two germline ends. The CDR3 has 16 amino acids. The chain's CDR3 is CASSVQGNPSGNTIYF. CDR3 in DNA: TGTGCCAGCAGCGTCCAGGGTAACCCCTCTGGAAACACCATATATTTT. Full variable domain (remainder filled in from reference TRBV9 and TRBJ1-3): DSGVTQTPKHLITATGQRVTLRCSPRSGDLSVYWYQQSLDQGLQFLIQYYNGEERAKGNILERFSAQQFPDLHSELNLSSLELGDSALYFCASSVQGNPSGNTIYFGEGSWLTVV.

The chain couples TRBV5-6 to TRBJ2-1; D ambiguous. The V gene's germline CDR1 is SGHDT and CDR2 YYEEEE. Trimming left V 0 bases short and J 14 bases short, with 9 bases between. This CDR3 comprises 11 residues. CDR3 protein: CASSLGPRKFF. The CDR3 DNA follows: TGTGCCAGCAGCTTGGGTCCCAGGAAGTTCTTC.

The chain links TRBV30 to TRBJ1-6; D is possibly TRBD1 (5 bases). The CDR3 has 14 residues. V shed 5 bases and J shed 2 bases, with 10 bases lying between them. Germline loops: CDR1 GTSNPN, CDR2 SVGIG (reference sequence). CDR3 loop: CAWQGFTYNSPLHF. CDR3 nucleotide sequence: TGTGCCTGGCAGGGTTTCACCTATAATTCACCCCTCCACTTT.

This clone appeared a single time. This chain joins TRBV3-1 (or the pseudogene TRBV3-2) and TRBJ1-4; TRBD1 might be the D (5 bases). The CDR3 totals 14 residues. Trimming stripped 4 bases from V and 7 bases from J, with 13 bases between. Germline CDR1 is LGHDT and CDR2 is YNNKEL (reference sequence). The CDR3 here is CASSLRDRAEKLFF. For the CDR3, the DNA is TGTGCCAGCAGCCTCAGGGACCGGGCTGAAAAACTGTTTTTT.

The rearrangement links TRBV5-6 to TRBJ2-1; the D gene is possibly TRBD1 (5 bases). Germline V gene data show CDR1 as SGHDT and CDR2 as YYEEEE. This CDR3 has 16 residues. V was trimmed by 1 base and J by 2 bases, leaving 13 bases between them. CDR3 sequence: CASSLLGEGTYNEQFF. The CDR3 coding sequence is TGTGCCAGCAGCTTGTTAGGGGAAGGGACCTACAATGAGCAGTTCTTC.